Listed here are 32 T cell receptor beta chains from one sample, sequenced in a study of neurological immune-mediated disorders. TCRdb analysed the 5' RACE reads with MiXCR anew, one entry per CDR3 protein. Of tens of thousands of distinct CDR3 sequences in the sample, 3.6% were seen once. Material: PBMCs. Receptors were obtained from a man between 25 and 39 years old with multiple sclerosis.

This clonotype has ten or more counts. CDR3 bases: TGTGCCAGCAGCTTGGTTATAAGGGGGACAAGAACCGGGGAGCTGTTTTTT. This encodes CASSLVIRGTRTGELFF. The chain joins TRBV5-6 to TRBJ2-2, with D perhaps TRBD1 (6 bases). The CDR3 totals 17 residues. The germline V gene has CDR1 SGHDT and CDR2 YYEEEE. V was pared by 0 bases and J by 5 bases, with 17 bases between. Variable domain in full (rest from reference TRBV5-6 and TRBJ2-2): DAGVTQSPTHLIKTRGQQVTLRCSPKSGHDTVSWYQQALGQGPQFIFQYYEEEERQRGNFPDRFSGHQFPNYSSELNVNALLLGDSALYLCASSLVIRGTRTGELFFGEGSRLTVL.

This chain joins TRBV5-1 and TRBJ2-7, with 8 bases lining up with TRBD1. The CDR3 extends over 13 amino acids. V dropped 4 bases and J dropped 4; count of bases not matched to a gene: 4. The germline CDR1 and CDR2 sequences are SGHRS and YFSETQ. CDR3 nucleotides: TGCGCCAGCAGCGGCGGACAGGGTTACGAGCAGTACTTC. This translates into CASSGGQGYEQYF.

This clonotype appeared many times. This chain joins TRBV29-1 and TRBJ2-5, with TRBD2 matching 7 bases. The length of the CDR3 is 12 residues. The germline CDR1 and CDR2 sequences are SQVTM and ANQGSEA. V lost 4 bases, J lost 2 bases, and 1 base stayed unmatched. The CDR3 protein is CSVARGQETQYF. In DNA, the CDR3 is TGCAGCGTTGCGCGGGGGCAAGAGACCCAGTACTTC.

This clonotype was recorded many times. This rearrangement joins TRBV12-3 or TRBV12-4 to TRBJ1-1, with TRBD1 matching over 11 bases. Germline trimming cut 4 bases from V and 6 bases from J; bases unmatched to any gene: 7. The CDR3 spans 15 residues. CDR3: CASSSSGTGGAEAFF. DNA of the CDR3: TGTGCCAGCAGTTCCTCCGGGACAGGGGGTGCTGAAGCTTTCTTT.

The sample holds many counts of this clonotype. V is TRBV20-1 and J is TRBJ2-5; a possible D gene is TRBD2 (6 bases). Looked up from germline, CDR1 is DFQATT and CDR2 is SNEGSKA (reference sequence). The CDR3 sequence is 15 residues long. V gave up 5 bases and J gave up 1 base, with 17 bases separating them. The CDR3 sequence is CSAPTRGTPQETQYF. DNA for the CDR3: TGCAGTGCTCCCACCCGAGGGACTCCCCAAGAGACCCAGTACTTC.

In its sample, this clonotype was seen many times. The chain recombines TRBV12-3 or TRBV12-4 with TRBJ1-5, with TRBD1 matching over 7 bases. With 6 bases clipped from V and 0 bases from J, the junction kept 2 bases outside the gene matches. This CDR3 is 14 amino acids long. The CDR3: CASRGDSSNQPQHF. DNA of the CDR3: TGTGCCAGCAGGGGGGACAGTAGCAATCAGCCCCAGCATTTT.

Ten or more counts support this clonotype. The chain is built from TRBV3-1 and TRBJ1-2; D is ambiguous. With 4 bases removed from V and 0 bases from J, the gap between germline ends came to 12 bases. Per germline, CDR1 LGHDT and CDR2 YNNKEL (reference sequence). The length of the CDR3 is 15 residues. CDR3 sequence: CASSLRVGTNYGYTF. CDR3 DNA: TGTGCCAGCAGCCTAAGGGTGGGAACTAACTATGGCTACACCTTC.

This clonotype was seen more than once but under ten times. V usage is TRBV5-1 and J usage is TRBJ1-2; D is unresolved. CDR1 and CDR2 from the germline V gene are SGHRS and YFSETQ. The V gene lost 0 bases and the J gene lost 8 bases, with 5 bases spanning the gap. This CDR3 is 11 amino acids long. The CDR3 nucleotides read TGCGCCAGCAGCTTGGACGGCGGCTACACCTTC. It is translated as CASSLDGGYTF.

This chain uses TRBV12-3 or TRBV12-4 with TRBJ2-4, with D unclear. Trimming cost V 1 base and J 7 bases, with 14 bases left between them. This CDR3 has 15 amino acids. The CDR3 region has the DNA TGTGCCAGCAGTTTAGTCTTTAGTGGGCGGAACATTCAGTACTTC. Translation: CASSLVFSGRNIQYF.

This clonotype appeared many times. This sequence joins TRBV14 and TRBJ2-3; maybe TRBD2 (6 bases). Germline V gene data show CDR1 as SGHDN and CDR2 as FVKESK. V shed 0 bases and J shed 14 bases, with 18 bases lying between them. The CDR3 is made up of 14 amino acids. CDR3 protein: CASSQEGAGGVWYF. In DNA, the CDR3 is TGTGCCAGCAGCCAAGAAGGAGCGGGTGGTGTTTGGTATTTT.

This clonotype has only a few counts. CDR3 nucleotides: TGTGCCAGCAGCGTAGGGGCAGGAAGCTCCTACGAGCAGTACTTC. It specifies CASSVGAGSSYEQYF. The J gene is TRBJ2-7, the V gene TRBV9; no definite D call. CDR1 is SGDLS, CDR2 YYNGEE, per germline. Trimming stripped 0 bases from V and 0 bases from J, with 10 bases between. This CDR3 has 15 amino acids.

This clonotype was seen many times. J is TRBJ2-7 and V is TRBV6-6; D is uncertain. V was shortened by 5 bases and J by 2 bases, with 13 bases between the two germline ends. The CDR3 loop spans 14 amino acids. The germline gives CDR1 MNHNY, CDR2 SVGAGI (reference sequence). CDR3 nucleotide sequence: TGTGCCAGCAGTCGTCCTCCCCCGACCTACGAGCAGTACTTC. Translating it yields CASSRPPPTYEQYF.

This clonotype was counted a few times. J is TRBJ2-5 and V is TRBV5-1; D is perhaps TRBD2 (5 bases). V lost 3 bases, J lost 3 bases, and 12 bases lay in between. The CDR3 length is 14 residues. The germline V gene has CDR1 SGHRS and CDR2 YFSETQ. The CDR3 here is CASSWAWGEETQYF. DNA of the CDR3: TGCGCCAGCAGCTGGGCTTGGGGAGAAGAGACCCAGTACTTC.

This clonotype was detected ten times or more. The chain carries TRBV7-9 and TRBJ2-2, with D perhaps matching TRBD2 (6 bases). V shed 5 bases and J shed 5 bases, with 21 bases lying between them. This CDR3 is 17 amino acids long. Germline lookup yields CDR1 SEHNR and CDR2 FQNEAQ (reference sequence). For the CDR3, the DNA is TGTGCCAGCAGCCTGTGGAAATCCCGGGAGCGGACCGGGGAGCTGTTTTTT. This sequence encodes CASSLWKSRERTGELFF.

The table lists this clonotype with many counts. The V and J genes are TRBV4-2 and TRBJ2-4; D remains unclear. Germline values: CDR1 LGHNA, CDR2 YNFKEQ. The CDR3 totals 16 residues. Trimming removed 0 bases at V and 5 bases at J, with 14 bases between. CDR3 nucleotide sequence: TGTGCCAGCAGCCAAGATGGTCAACGGGTACAAAACATTCAGTACTTC. This codes for CASSQDGQRVQNIQYF.

The sample holds many counts of this clonotype. The chain's CDR3 is CASSSKGSTEAFF. In DNA, the CDR3 is TGCGCCAGCAGCTCCAAGGGCAGCACTGAAGCTTTCTTT. The rearrangement uses TRBV5-1 and TRBJ1-1; D unclear. Germline V gene lookup returns CDR1 SGHRS and CDR2 YFSETQ. The V and J ends lost 3 bases and 4 bases respectively, with 10 bases between them. CDR3 size: 13 residues.

This clonotype came up many times. The chain links TRBV5-1 to TRBJ2-7; TRBD1 might be the D (6 bases). The V and J ends lost 0 bases and 3 bases respectively, with 7 bases between them. The germline V gene has CDR1 SGHRS and CDR2 YFSETQ. The CDR3 covers 13 residues. CDR3 sequence: CASSLGQDYEQYF. The DNA for the CDR3 is TGCGCCAGCAGCTTGGGACAGGACTACGAGCAGTACTTC.

This clonotype occurred many times. The chain links TRBV10-2 to TRBJ2-1, with TRBD2 matching 9 bases. This CDR3 is 16 amino acids long. Trimming took 2 bases from V and 0 from J; bases not matched to a gene: 2. Germline V CDR1 and CDR2: WSHSY, SAAADI. The CDR3 region is CASSELSGSSYNEQFF. CDR3 DNA sequence: TGCGCCAGCAGTGAGCTTAGCGGGAGCTCCTACAATGAGCAGTTCTTC.

This clonotype was seen ten or more times. The rearrangement links TRBV12-3 or TRBV12-4 to TRBJ2-1; D is unclear. This CDR3 spans 15 amino acids. V was trimmed by 3 bases and J by 0 bases, leaving 9 bases between them. This CDR3 is CASSFRGISYNEQFF. CDR3 bases: TGTGCCAGCAGTTTCCGTGGGATCTCCTACAATGAGCAGTTCTTC.

This clonotype has at least ten counts. This chain connects TRBV5-1 to TRBJ2-3, with a weak D call TRBD2 (5 bases). The CDR3 is 16 residues long. The germline V gene encodes CDR1 SGHRS and CDR2 YFSETQ. Trimming took 3 bases from V and 0 from J, leaving 14 bases between them. CDR3 bases: TGCGCCAGCAGCTGGACTGCCGGGTCGAGCACAGATACGCAGTATTTT. Its translation is CASSWTAGSSTDTQYF. The entire variable domain, with the rest obtained from reference TRBV5-1 and TRBJ2-3, is as follows: KAGVTQTPRYLIKTRGQQVTLSCSPISGHRSVSWYQQTPGQGLQFLFEYFSETQRNKGNFPGRFSGRQFSNSRSEMNVSTLELGDSALYLCASSWTAGSSTDTQYFGPGTRLTVL.

This clonotype has a count of ten or more. The chain has TRBV12-3 or TRBV12-4 and TRBJ1-2; D uncertain. V gave up 2 bases and J gave up 8 bases, with 9 bases separating them. CDR3 length: 12 residues. The CDR3 sequence: CASSLSVGGYTF. For the CDR3, the DNA is TGTGCCAGCAGTTTAAGTGTTGGAGGCTACACCTTC.

This clonotype was recorded many times. This chain links TRBV7-9 with TRBJ2-5; D is possibly TRBD2 (6 bases). This CDR3 contains 13 residues. Looked up from germline, CDR1 is SEHNR and CDR2 is FQNEAQ (reference sequence). V was pared by 6 bases and J by 5 bases, with 13 bases between. As DNA, the CDR3 is TGTGCCAGCAGTCACGGGAGTAGGGAGACCCAGTACTTC. Residues: CASSHGSRETQYF. The entire variable domain, with the rest obtained from reference TRBV7-9 and TRBJ2-5, is as follows: DTGVSQNPRHKITKRGQNVTFRCDPISEHNRLYWYRQTLGQGPEFLTYFQNEAQLEKSRLLSDRFSAERPKGSFSTLEIQRTEQGDSAMYLCASSHGSRETQYFGPGTRLLVL.

At least ten counts were recorded for this clonotype. V usage is TRBV20-1 and J usage is TRBJ2-3; the match to TRBD2 covers 10 bases. This CDR3 comprises 17 residues. J gave up 2 bases and V 1 base, and 9 bases lay outside the gene matches. The germline CDR1 and CDR2 sequences are DFQATT and SNEGSKA (reference sequence). For the CDR3, the DNA is TGCAGTGCTAGAGGGGGTCAACTAGCGGGGACCACAGATACGCAGTATTTT. Protein: CSARGGQLAGTTDTQYF.

This clonotype has ten or more counts. The chain is built from TRBV3-1 and TRBJ1-2, with D possibly matching TRBD1 (6 bases). The CDR3 loop spans 13 amino acids. V lost 7 bases and J 4 bases, leaving 13 bases between the germline ends. CDR1 and CDR2 from the germline V gene are LGHDT and YNNKEL (reference sequence). For the CDR3, the DNA is TGTGCCAGCATCCCCGCACAGGGCTATGGCTACACCTTC. Residues: CASIPAQGYGYTF. The entire variable domain, with the rest obtained from reference TRBV3-1 and TRBJ1-2, is as follows: DTAVSQTPKYLVTQMGNDKSIKCEQNLGHDTMYWYKQDSKKFLKIMFSYNNKELIINETVPNRFSPKSPDKAHLNLHINSLELGDSAVYFCASIPAQGYGYTFGSGTRLTVV.

This clonotype was found many times. The chain carries TRBV7-2 and TRBJ1-1; 7 nucleotides line up with TRBD1. The junction had 9 bases not matched to a gene; V was cut back by 0 bases and J by 5 bases. Germline CDR1 and CDR2: SGHTA and FQGNSA. This CDR3 spans 16 amino acids. The CDR3 coding sequence is TGTGCCAGCAGCTTAGCGAGGGGGCTGGTAGGAACTGAAGCTTTCTTT. The encoded protein is CASSLARGLVGTEAFF.

This clonotype came up a few times. The rearrangement joins TRBV30 to TRBJ2-1; TRBD1 matches at 8 bases. V gave up 2 bases and J gave up 8 bases; unmatched junction bases: 2. The CDR3 sequence is 12 residues long. Germline values: CDR1 GTSNPN, CDR2 SVGIG (reference sequence). CDR3 amino acids: CAWSPGGYEQFF. CDR3 bases: TGTGCCTGGAGTCCAGGGGGCTATGAGCAGTTCTTC.

This clonotype came up many times. This chain uses TRBV5-1 with TRBJ1-2; TRBD1 matches 8 bases. Trimming took 5 bases from V and 10 from J; bases not matched to a gene: 10. The CDR3 runs 13 residues. The germline V gene has CDR1 SGHRS and CDR2 YFSETQ. Here the CDR3 DNA reads TGCGCCAGCAGTCCGGACAGGGCCGGAGACTACACCTTC. This gives the protein CASSPDRAGDYTF.

This clonotype was detected many times. CDR3 in amino acids: CSAPRGGTGNTIYF. The CDR3 bases are TGCAGTGCCCCGAGGGGGGGAACTGGAAACACCATATATTTT. The rearrangement uses TRBV20-1 and TRBJ1-3, with D perhaps matching TRBD1 (6 bases). Trimming removed 6 bases at V and 2 bases at J, with 14 bases between. The CDR3 extends over 14 amino acids. Germline CDR1 and CDR2: DFQATT and SNEGSKA (reference sequence).

In this sample, this clonotype turned up many times. V and J are TRBV4-1 and TRBJ2-1; 10 positions match TRBD2. CDR3 length equals 18 residues. Losses at the gene ends were 1 base for V and 0 bases for J; bases not matched to a gene: 6. CDR1 and CDR2 from the germline V gene are MGHRA and YSYEKL. The CDR3 bases are TGCGCCAGCAGCCAAGGGCCAGCGGGGGGGAGCTCCTACAATGAGCAGTTCTTC. This sequence encodes CASSQGPAGGSSYNEQFF.

In this sample, this clonotype turned up many times. The chain has TRBV10-1 and TRBJ1-1; TRBD1 aligns across 8 bases. Trimming at V came to 10 bases and at J to 5 bases, leaving 9 bases not matched to a gene. The CDR3 contains 13 residues. Per germline, CDR1 WNHNN and CDR2 SYGVQD (reference sequence). In DNA, the CDR3 is TGCGCCACGAGGCAGGGGGCAGGAACTGAAGCTTTCTTT. It yields the protein CATRQGAGTEAFF.

By sample share, this clonotype is medium-sized. V usage is TRBV5-1 and J usage is TRBJ2-1; D gene uncertain. The ends were cut back, 1 base at V and 8 bases at J, with 13 bases in the middle. Germline assignment: CDR1 SGHRS and CDR2 YFSETQ. This CDR3 contains 14 residues. The CDR3 here is CASSLPPGEDEQFF. For the CDR3, the DNA is TGCGCCAGCAGCTTGCCTCCCGGAGAGGATGAGCAGTTCTTC. Supplemented by reference TRBV5-1 and TRBJ2-1, the full variable domain reads KAGVTQTPRYLIKTRGQQVTLSCSPISGHRSVSWYQQTPGQGLQFLFEYFSETQRNKGNFPGRFSGRQFSNSRSEMNVSTLELGDSALYLCASSLPPGEDEQFFGPGTRLTVL.

This clonotype was detected many times. V usage is TRBV27 and J usage is TRBJ2-1, with D maybe TRBD1 (5 bases). Germline V gives CDR1 MNHEY, CDR2 SMNVEV (reference sequence). Trimming shortened V by 3 bases and J by 4 bases, and 13 bases separated the two germline ends. The CDR3 spans 15 residues. CDR3 sequence: CASSFRAGNYNEQFF. DNA for the CDR3: TGTGCCAGCAGTTTTAGGGCAGGGAATTACAATGAGCAGTTCTTC.